What follows is one TCR beta chain and its context. Its target antigen remains unknown. No base quality values were provided; no much bigger clone lies one nucleotide off. These data come from a study of chemoradiotherapy in HPV16-positive cancers (dated 2022 in TCRdb). Study-wide context: Functional T-cell assays on cells from two HPV16-positive patients defined candidate HPV-specific T-cell clones and common TCR motifs. Whether T-cell immunity against the HPV oncoproteins E6 and E7 changes during chemoradiotherapy and whether survival is affected by this immunity were examined in the study. TCR repertoires from under 90 patients with HPV-related cancers were then used to track the candidate HPV-specific TCRs and motifs. The paper's findings and limits, for the study overall: Expansion of candidate HPV-specific clones and E7-related TCR motifs was observed in the tumor microenvironment during treatment, whereas no such expansion was observed for non-HPV-specific T cells. In HPV16-positive patients, expansion of HPV-responsive T cells during chemoradiotherapy was associated with improved recurrence-free survival. The survival association was reported for HPV16-positive patients, and the functional definition of HPV-specific T cells was derived from only two HPV16-positive patients.

Library prep was done by the immunoSEQ multiplex PCR assay. TCRdb mirrors the immuneACCESS table, restricted to in-frame sequences. Some clones are absent from its copies; in checked studies, under half trace to an unresolved V gene, and the reason for the others is unknown. This sample is represented by fewer than 25,000 clones; over 60% of them were singletons. 2.6% of the sample is taken by the ten largest. Taken from the germline V gene, the CDR1 and CDR2 loops are SGHRS and YFSETQ. V loses 4 bases of germline sequence and J loses 6 bases, and the interval between the two ends is 13 bases. Counted from cysteine to phenylalanine, this CDR3 has 14 amino acids. CDR3 DNA is the only sequence kept; it has 42 bases, read in frame from the first base. Repertoires were sampled repeatedly over the course of chemoradiotherapy, so clonal expansion could be followed in the tumor microenvironment.

This chain is built from TRBV5-1 and TRBJ2-2, with TRBD1 as a weak D call on 7 bases. This specimen was acquired from a patient who underwent chemoradiotherapy. This receptor was identified in a human donor with HPV-associated anogenital cancer. The DNA is TGCGCCAGCAGCCCCGACAGGGAGGCCGGGGAGCTGTTTTTT. Its protein is CASSPDREAGELFF. Beyond the CDR3, the reference TRBV5-1 and TRBJ2-2 genes provide the residues; the full variable domain reads: KAGVTQTPRYLIKTRGQQVTLSCSPISGHRSVSWYQQTPGQGLQFLFEYFSETQRNKGNFPGRFSGRQFSNSRSEMNVSTLELGDSALYLCASSPDREAGELFFGEGSRLTVL.